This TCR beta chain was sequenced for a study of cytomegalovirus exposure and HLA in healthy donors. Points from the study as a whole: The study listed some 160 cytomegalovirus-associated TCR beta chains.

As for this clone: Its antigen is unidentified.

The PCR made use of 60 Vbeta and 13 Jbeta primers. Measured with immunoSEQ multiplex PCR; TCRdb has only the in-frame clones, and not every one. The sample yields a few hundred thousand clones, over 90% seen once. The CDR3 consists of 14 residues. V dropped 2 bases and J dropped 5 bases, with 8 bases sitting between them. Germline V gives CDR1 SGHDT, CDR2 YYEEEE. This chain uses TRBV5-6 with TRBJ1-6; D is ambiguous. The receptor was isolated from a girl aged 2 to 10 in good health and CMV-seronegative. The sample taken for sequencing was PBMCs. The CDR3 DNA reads TGTGCCAGCAGCTTCAGAGGGAATAATTCACCCCTCCACTTT. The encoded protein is CASSFRGNNSPLHF.